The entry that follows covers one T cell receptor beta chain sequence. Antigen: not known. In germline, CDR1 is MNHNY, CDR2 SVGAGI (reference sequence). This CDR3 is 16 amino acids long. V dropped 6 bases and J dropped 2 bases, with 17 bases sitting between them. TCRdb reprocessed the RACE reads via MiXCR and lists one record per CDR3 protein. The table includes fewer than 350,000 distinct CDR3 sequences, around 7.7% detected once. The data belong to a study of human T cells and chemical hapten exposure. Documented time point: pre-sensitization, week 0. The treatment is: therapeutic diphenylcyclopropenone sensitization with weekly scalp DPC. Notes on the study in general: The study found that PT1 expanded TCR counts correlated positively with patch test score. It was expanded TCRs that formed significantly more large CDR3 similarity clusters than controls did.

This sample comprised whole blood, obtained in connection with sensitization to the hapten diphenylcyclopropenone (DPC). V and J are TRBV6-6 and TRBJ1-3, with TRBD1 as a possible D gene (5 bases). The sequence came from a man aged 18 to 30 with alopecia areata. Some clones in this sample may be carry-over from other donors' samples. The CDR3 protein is CASSYAGEAAGNTIYF. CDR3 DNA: TGTGCCAGCAGCTATGCGGGGGAAGCTGCTGGAAACACCATATATTTT.